This TCR beta chain stems from a study of sequential checkpoint blockade in melanoma. Germline loops: CDR1 SGHVS, CDR2 FNYEAQ. The CDR3 runs 13 residues. The V and J ends lost 1 base and 8 bases respectively, with 11 bases between them. This clone was seen more than once but under ten times. Treatment denoted: randomized to nivolumab then ipilimumab (arm A) or the reverse (arm B). Live CD3+CD8+ CD19− CD56− cells were sorted from PBMCs. Sequencing used immunoSEQ multiplex PCR; TCRdb keeps in-frame clones, though not all of them. The table records under 20,000 clones, over 70% of them present only once. This receptor was taken from a human donor with melanoma. V usage is TRBV7-6 and J usage is TRBJ1-2, with D possibly being TRBD1 (5 bases). The sequences come from CD8+ T cells sorted from blood (inferred from file names), collected from a patient given nivolumab and ipilimumab in sequence. The CDR3 bases are TGTGCCAGCAGCTTAGAGGTGGGGCAGGGCTACACCTTC. The encoded protein is CASSLEVGQGYTF.